The T cell receptor beta chain described here comes from a study of T-cell memory formation after mild COVID-19. Across the study: TCR clusters were mostly confined to one donor each.

UMIs and sample barcodes were carried by the TCR alpha and TCR beta cDNA libraries that 5'RACE produced using constant-segment primers. TCRdb redid the calling of the 5' RACE reads with MiXCR, one entry per CDR3 protein. Found here are approximately 340,000 distinct CDR3 sequences, roughly 15% of them singletons; the top ten hold approximately 20%. General observations from the study: Clonal second-wave expansions that peaked on day 37 had unconfirmed SARS-CoV-2 specificity. Contracting CD8+ clones were enriched in EMRA, CD4+ mainly in CM and EM.

To note about this clonotype: Its antigen remains unidentified.

This CDR3 has 12 residues. The ends were cut back, 1 base at V and 9 bases at J, with 9 bases in the middle. This TCR was recovered from a man aged 18 to 30 who had mild COVID-19 (a few samples of this study predate the infection). Cell type and time point are not known. V is TRBV12-3 or TRBV12-4 and J is TRBJ1-2, with D perhaps TRBD1 (5 bases). Sequencing was done on a sample of PBMCs or a T cell subset sorted from them (not recorded which). CDR3 sequence reads: CASSLDLDSYTF. The CDR3 DNA is TGTGCCAGCAGTTTAGACCTGGACAGCTACACCTTC.